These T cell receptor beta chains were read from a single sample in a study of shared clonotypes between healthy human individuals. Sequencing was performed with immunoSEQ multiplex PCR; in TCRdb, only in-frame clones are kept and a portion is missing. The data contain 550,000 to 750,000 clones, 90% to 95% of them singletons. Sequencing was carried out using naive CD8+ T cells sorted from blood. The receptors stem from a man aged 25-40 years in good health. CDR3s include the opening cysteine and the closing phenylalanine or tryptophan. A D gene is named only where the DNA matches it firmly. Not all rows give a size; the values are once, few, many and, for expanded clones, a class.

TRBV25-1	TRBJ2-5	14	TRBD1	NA	CASKGQGPQETQYF	TGTGCCAGCAAGGGACAGGGGCCTCAAGAGACCCAGTACTTC
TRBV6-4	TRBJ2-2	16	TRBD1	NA	CASSLDRGWNTGELFF	TGTGCCAGCAGTTTGGACAGGGGATGGAACACCGGGGAGCTGTTTTTT
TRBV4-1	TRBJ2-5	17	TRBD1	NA	CASSPAGTGVLRETQYF	TGCGCCAGCAGCCCTGCCGGGACAGGGGTACTCAGGGAGACCCAGTACTTC
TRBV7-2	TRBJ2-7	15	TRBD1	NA	CASSSAPGQSYEQYF	TGTGCCAGCAGCTCGGCACCGGGACAGAGCTACGAGCAGTACTTC
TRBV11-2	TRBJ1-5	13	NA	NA	CASSLGPNQPQHF	TGTGCCAGCAGCTTAGGCCCTAATCAGCCCCAGCATTTT
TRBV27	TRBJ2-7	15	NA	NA	CASSALSSGAYEQYF	TGTGCCAGCAGTGCCTTATCTAGTGGGGCCTACGAGCAGTACTTC
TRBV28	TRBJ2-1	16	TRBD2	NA	CASSSRLAPTYNEQFF	TGTGCCAGCAGTTCCAGACTAGCGCCCACCTACAATGAGCAGTTCTTC
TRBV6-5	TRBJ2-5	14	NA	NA	CASSYFNSRETQYF	TGTGCCAGCAGTTACTTTAATTCTCGGGAGACCCAGTACTTC
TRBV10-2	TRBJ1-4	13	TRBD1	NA	CARPGQGDEKLFF	TGCGCCAGGCCGGGACAGGGAGATGAAAAACTGTTTTTT
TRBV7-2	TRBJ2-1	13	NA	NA	CASLAFDRNEQFF	TGTGCCAGCCTGGCCTTTGATCGCAATGAGCAGTTCTTC
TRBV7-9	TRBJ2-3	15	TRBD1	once	CASRHWAQGADTQYF	TGTGCCAGCAGACACTGGGCGCAGGGGGCAGATACGCAGTATTTT
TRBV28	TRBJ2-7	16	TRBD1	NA	CASSPHPGQGPYEQYF	TGTGCCAGCAGTCCACACCCGGGACAGGGACCCTACGAGCAGTACTTC
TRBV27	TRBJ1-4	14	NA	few	CASSLLGGGEKLFF	TGTGCCAGCAGTTTATTGGGGGGCGGTGAAAAACTGTTTTTT
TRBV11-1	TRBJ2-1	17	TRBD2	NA	CASSPNIAGDSYNEQFF	TGTGCCAGCAGCCCCAACATAGCGGGGGACTCCTACAATGAGCAGTTCTTC
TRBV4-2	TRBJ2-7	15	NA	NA	CASSQSGPSSYEQYF	TGTGCCAGCAGCCAATCCGGGCCGAGTTCCTACGAGCAGTACTTC
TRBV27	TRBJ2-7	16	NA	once	CASSLLRGGGGDEQYF	TGTGCCAGCAGTCTCCTGAGGGGGGGAGGAGGCGACGAGCAGTACTTC
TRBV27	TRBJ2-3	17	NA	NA	CASSNPHRAEYTDTQYF	TGTGCCAGCAGCAACCCGCACCGGGCGGAATACACAGATACGCAGTATTTT
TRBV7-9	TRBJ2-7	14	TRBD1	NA	CASSAPTGPNEQYF	TGTGCCAGCAGCGCGCCGACAGGGCCCAACGAGCAGTACTTC
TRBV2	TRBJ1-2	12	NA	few	CASRTGNYGYTF	TGTGCCAGTAGGACGGGGAACTATGGCTACACCTTC
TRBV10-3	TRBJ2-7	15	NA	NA	CAISEGGTATYEQYF	TGTGCCATCAGTGAGGGGGGGACTGCAACCTACGAGCAGTACTTC
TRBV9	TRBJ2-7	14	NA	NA	CASSVGGLTNEQYF	TGTGCCAGCAGCGTAGGAGGGTTGACAAACGAGCAGTACTTC
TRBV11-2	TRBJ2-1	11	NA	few	CASSHENEQFF	TGTGCCAGCAGCCACGAGAATGAGCAGTTCTTC
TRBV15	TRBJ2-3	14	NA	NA	CATSRVGETDTQYF	TGTGCCACCAGCAGAGTAGGGGAAACAGATACGCAGTATTTT
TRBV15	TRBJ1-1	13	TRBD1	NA	CATSRDGTGAAFF	TGTGCCACCAGCAGAGATGGTACAGGGGCGGCTTTCTTT
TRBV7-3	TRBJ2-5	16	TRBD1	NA	CASSLKGQGPQETQYF	TGTGCCAGCAGCTTAAAGGGACAGGGGCCCCAAGAGACCCAGTACTTC
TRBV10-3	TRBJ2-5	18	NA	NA	CAIGETGGRGLDQETQYF	TGTGCCATCGGCGAAACCGGGGGGCGAGGCTTAGACCAAGAGACCCAGTACTTC
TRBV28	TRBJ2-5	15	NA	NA	CASSSNTGLKETQYF	TGTGCCAGCAGTTCGAACACGGGACTTAAAGAGACCCAGTACTTC